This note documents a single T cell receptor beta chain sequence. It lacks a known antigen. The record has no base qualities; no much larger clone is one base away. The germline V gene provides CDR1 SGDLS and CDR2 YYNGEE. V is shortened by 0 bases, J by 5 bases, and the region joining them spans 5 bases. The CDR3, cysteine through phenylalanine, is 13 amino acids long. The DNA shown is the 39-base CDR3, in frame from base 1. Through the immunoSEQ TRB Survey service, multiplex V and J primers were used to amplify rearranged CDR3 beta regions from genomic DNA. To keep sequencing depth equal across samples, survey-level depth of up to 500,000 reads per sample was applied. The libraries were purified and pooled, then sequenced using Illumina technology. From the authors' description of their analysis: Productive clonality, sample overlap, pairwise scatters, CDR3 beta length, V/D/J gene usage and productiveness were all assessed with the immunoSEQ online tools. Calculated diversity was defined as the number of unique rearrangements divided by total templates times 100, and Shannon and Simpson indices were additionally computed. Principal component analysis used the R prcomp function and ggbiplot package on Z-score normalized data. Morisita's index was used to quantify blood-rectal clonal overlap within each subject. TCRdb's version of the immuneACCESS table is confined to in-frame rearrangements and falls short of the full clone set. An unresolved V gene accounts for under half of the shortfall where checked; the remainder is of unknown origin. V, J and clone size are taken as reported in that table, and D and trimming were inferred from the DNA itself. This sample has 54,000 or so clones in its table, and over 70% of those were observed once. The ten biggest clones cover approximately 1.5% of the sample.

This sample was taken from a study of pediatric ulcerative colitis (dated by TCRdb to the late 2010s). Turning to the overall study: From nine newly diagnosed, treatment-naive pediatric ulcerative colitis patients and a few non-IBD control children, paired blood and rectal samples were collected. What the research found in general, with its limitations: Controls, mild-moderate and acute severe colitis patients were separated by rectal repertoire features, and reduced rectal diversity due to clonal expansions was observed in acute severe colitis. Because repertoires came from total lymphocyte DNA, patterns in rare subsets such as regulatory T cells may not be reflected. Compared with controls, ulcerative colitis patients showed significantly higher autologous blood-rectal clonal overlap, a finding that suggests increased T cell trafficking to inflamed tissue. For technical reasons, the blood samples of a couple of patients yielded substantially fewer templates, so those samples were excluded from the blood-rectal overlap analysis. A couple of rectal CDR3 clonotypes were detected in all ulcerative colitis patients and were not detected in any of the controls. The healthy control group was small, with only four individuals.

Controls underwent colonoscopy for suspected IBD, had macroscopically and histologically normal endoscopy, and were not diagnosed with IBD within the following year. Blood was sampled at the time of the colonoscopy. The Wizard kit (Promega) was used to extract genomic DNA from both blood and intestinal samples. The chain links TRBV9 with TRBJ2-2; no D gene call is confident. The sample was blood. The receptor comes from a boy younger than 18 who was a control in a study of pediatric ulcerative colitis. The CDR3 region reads CASSVENTGELFF. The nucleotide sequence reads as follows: TGTGCCAGCAGCGTAGAAAATACCGGGGAGCTGTTTTTT.